These 10 T cell receptor beta chains share one sample of origin, sequenced in a study of shared clonotypes between healthy human individuals. Repertoires were generated with immunoSEQ multiplex PCR, while TCRdb's copy carries only in-frame clones and drops some. The sample has 2 million to 2.5 million clones, under 95% seen once. Positive CCR7 selection of CD45RO-negative cells yielded the naive CD8 cells, and terminally differentiated effector memory CD45RA+ cells were excluded. The sequenced sample was naive CD8+ T cells from PBMCs. All receptors derive from a man aged 18 to 29 in good health. Some clones in this sample may be carry-over from other donors' samples.

V usage is TRBV5-5 and J usage is TRBJ2-7; D is uncertain. The CDR3 has 13 residues. The germline V and J ends were trimmed by 0 bases and 2 bases, with 6 bases remaining between them. The germline V gene has CDR1 SGHKS and CDR2 YYEKEE (reference sequence). The CDR3 region has the DNA TGTGCCAGCAGCTTGGCCTCTCCCTACGAGCAGTACTTC. The encoded protein is CASSLASPYEQYF.

A remark on this clone: The sample holds other DNA sequences that translate to the same CDR3. The chain employs TRBV19 and TRBJ2-2; tentative D call: TRBD1 (6 bases). This CDR3 comprises 15 residues. V lost 4 bases and J 2 bases, leaving 11 bases between the germline ends. Germline V gene sequence: CDR1 LNHDA, CDR2 SQIVND (reference sequence). CDR3 coding DNA: TGTGCCAGTAGTACGGACAGAGAAAACACCGGGGAGCTGTTTTTT. Its translation: CASSTDRENTGELFF.

The V gene is TRBV7-9, the J gene TRBJ2-1, with TRBD1 as a possible D gene (5 bases). The V and J ends lost 5 bases and 10 bases respectively, with 24 bases between them. This CDR3 comprises 16 residues. The germline V gene encodes CDR1 SEHNR and CDR2 FQNEAQ (reference sequence). Written as DNA, the CDR3 is TGTGCCAGCAGCCAAACTGGATCCCTTCAACACAGGGAGCAGTTCTTC. Encoded protein: CASSQTGSLQHREQFF.

The chain joins TRBV7-9 to TRBJ1-1; no firm D call. Germline V gene lookup returns CDR1 SEHNR and CDR2 FQNEAQ (reference sequence). CDR3 size: 14 residues. V was clipped by 5 bases and J by 1 base, with 11 bases between them. The CDR3 here is CASSPPRKNTEAFF. The DNA for the CDR3 is TGTGCCAGCAGCCCCCCTCGAAAGAACACTGAAGCTTTCTTT.

As regards this clone: The sample carries other DNA sequences with the same CDR3. The chain couples TRBV14 to TRBJ1-2; D is uncertain. CDR3 length: 12 amino acids. Looked up from germline, CDR1 is SGHDN and CDR2 is FVKESK. Trimming took 4 bases from V and 4 from J, leaving 7 bases between them. CDR3 in DNA: TGTGCCAGCAGCCTGGGTCGCTATGGCTACACCTTC. This gives the protein CASSLGRYGYTF.

This chain uses TRBV11-2 with TRBJ2-1, with 11 positions matching TRBD2. The V segment lost 5 bases and the J segment 5 bases; nucleotides outside the gene matches: 8. This CDR3 contains 16 residues. The germline gives CDR1 SGHAT, CDR2 FQNNGV. CDR3 bases: TGTGCCAGCAGCCAGACTAGCGGGATAGGCAACAATGAGCAGTTCTTC. Amino acids: CASSQTSGIGNNEQFF.

The chain recombines TRBV7-8 with TRBJ2-5; TRBD1 or TRBD2 may be the D gene (5 bases each). This CDR3 comprises 17 residues. Trimming removed 3 bases at V and 0 bases at J, with 17 bases between. Per germline, CDR1 SGHVS and CDR2 FQNEAQ. This CDR3 is CASSFYLEGPDQETQYF. The CDR3 DNA reads as TGTGCCAGCAGCTTCTACCTAGAGGGGCCTGACCAAGAGACCCAGTACTTC.

With regard to this clone: Other DNA sequences within the sample encode an identical CDR3. The chain is built from TRBV28 and TRBJ1-1; 7 bases fit TRBD1. Germline V gene data show CDR1 as MDHEN and CDR2 as SYDVKM. The CDR3 covers 14 residues. V dropped 3 bases and J dropped 1; count of bases not matched to a gene: 2. CDR3 DNA: TGTGCCAGCAGTTTTGACAGGGAGAACACTGAAGCTTTCTTT. The encoded protein is CASSFDRENTEAFF.

The chain couples TRBV5-6 to TRBJ1-2; D remains ambiguous. Germline assignment: CDR1 SGHDT and CDR2 YYEEEE. The V end was cut by 0 bases, the J end by 6 bases, with 18 bases between. The CDR3 extends over 16 amino acids. CDR3 in amino acids: CASSLGSIGSSDGYTF. CDR3 DNA: TGTGCCAGCAGCTTGGGAAGTATAGGGTCCAGTGATGGCTACACCTTC.

The chain recombines TRBV7-6 with TRBJ2-1, with TRBD2 matching over 11 bases. Germline CDR1 SGHVS, CDR2 FNYEAQ. The junction had 8 bases not matched to a gene; V was cut back by 1 base and J by 9 bases. The CDR3 covers 16 residues. The CDR3 region has the DNA TGTGCCAGCAGCTTAGGGCTAGCGGGAGGCGGGGGTGAGCAGTTCTTC. This codes for CASSLGLAGGGGEQFF.